This record looks at one T cell receptor (beta chain) sequence and its context. Its antigen is undetermined. The data belong to a study of blood T cells in healthy people across ages. Germline V lookup: CDR1 SGHTA, CDR2 FQGNSA. V was cut by 5 bases and J by 0 bases, with 10 bases left in between. CDR3 length: 15 amino acids. Through a sample-barcoded 5' primer and a J-beta primer mix, a second PCR was run for roughly 7 to 12 cycles. TCRdb re-analysed the 5' RACE reads in MiXCR, keeping a single row per CDR3 protein. The repertoire holds some 860,000 distinct CDR3 sequences, with more than 55% as singletons. Each individual donor underwent a draw of 8.5 to 10 milliliters of peripheral blood. Findings of the study overall: Long-lived donors carried more naive CD4+ cells and greater diversity than aged donors. Per million T cells, the diversity of TCR beta decreased roughly linearly as age advanced. Estimates of total diversity, which came from one million sequenced T cells, were considered to be underestimates.

The TCR was taken from a middle-aged man in good health. The specimen was blood. V is TRBV7-2 and J is TRBJ1-4; the D is unclear. The CDR3 here is CASSPSWPTNEKLFF. CDR3 coding DNA: TGTGCCAGCAGCCCCTCTTGGCCAACTAATGAAAAACTGTTTTTT.